This TCR beta chain was recorded in a study of cytomegalovirus exposure and HLA in healthy donors. J gave up 5 bases and V 5 bases, and 15 bases lay outside the gene matches. Germline loops: CDR1 SEHNR, CDR2 FQNEAQ (reference sequence). The CDR3 is 18 residues long. 13 Jbeta primers and 60 Vbeta primers were used for the PCR. Sequenced by immunoSEQ multiplex PCR; TCRdb stores in-frame clones only, minus some. The sample carries roughly 58,000 clones, 75% to 85% recorded once. Remarks on this clone: Antigen unknown.

Whole-study findings and limits: Per published accounts, TCR beta sequences correctly predicted the HLA-A and HLA-B alleles of most subjects. Later findings reportedly placed an Asian-associated ancestry cluster below the approximately 670-donor mean for N-insertions. CMV serostatus stood as the only immune exposure information on hand.

Material: PBMCs. The chain recombines TRBV7-9 with TRBJ2-2; 9 positions agree with TRBD2. The receptor comes from a woman aged 40 to 50 in good health and CMV-seronegative. CDR3: CASSPIDLTAGGTGELFF. In DNA, the CDR3 is TGTGCCAGCAGCCCAATTGACCTTACTGCGGGAGGGACCGGGGAGCTGTTTTTT.